This T cell receptor (beta chain) was retrieved from a study of T cell responses to AZD1222 COVID-19 vaccine. Points from the study as a whole: Possibly, clonal diversity was underestimated; donors were largely white British and included more females.

Germline V CDR1 and CDR2: LNHNV, YYDKDF (reference sequence). V lost 0 bases and J lost 3, with 12 bases in between. CDR3 size: 16 residues. TCRdb's copy holds only in-frame clones and misses some; the assay was immunoSEQ multiplex PCR. The data contain 100,000 to 150,000 clones, 85% to 95% of them singletons. Note on this clone: The antigen is unknown.

This receptor was identified in an adult in good health. This chain joins TRBV15 and TRBJ1-3, with D possibly being TRBD1 (6 bases). The sequencing used peripheral blood, collected on day 0 of AZD1222 vaccination. DNA of the CDR3: TGTGCCACCAGCAGAGATCCAGGGGCGCTTGGAAACACCATATATTTT. Amino acids: CATSRDPGALGNTIYF.